These 22 T cell receptor beta chains were all obtained from the same sample, sequenced in a study of vaccination effects on CD4 cells after COVID-19. Within the ViraFEST assay, antigen-specific CD4+ T cells underwent expansion with viral peptide pools prior to sequencing. Researchers isolated CD4+ T cells once less than twelve days of culture had elapsed. Participants were vaccinated with two doses of either the BNT162b2 or mRNA-1273 vaccine. For these receptors, no antigen is known. This table comes from immunoSEQ multiplex PCR, and its TCRdb copy is limited to in-frame clones, with some not included. The table has 30,000 to 45,000 clones, about 80% seen once. Material: CD4+ T cells from PBMCs cultured with HCoV-NL63 spike peptides, obtained after COVID-19 vaccination. These TCRs come from a human donor who received a COVID-19 vaccine. Some clones in this sample may be carry-over from other donors' samples.

The rearrangement links TRBV5-1 to TRBJ2-2, with D perhaps TRBD1 (5 bases). This CDR3 is 14 amino acids long. The germline V gene has CDR1 SGHRS and CDR2 YFSETQ. The V and J ends lost 2 bases and 3 bases respectively, with 8 bases between them. CDR3 loop: CASSFTTDTGELFF. DNA for the CDR3: TGCGCCAGCAGCTTTACGACAGACACCGGGGAGCTGTTTTTT. The full variable domain, in which reference TRBV5-1 and TRBJ2-2 provide the parts outside the CDR3, is KAGVTQTPRYLIKTRGQQVTLSCSPISGHRSVSWYQQTPGQGLQFLFEYFSETQRNKGNFPGRFSGRQFSNSRSEMNVSTLELGDSALYLCASSFTTDTGELFFGEGSRLTVL.

This chain links TRBV9 with TRBJ1-2; unclear D gene. The CDR3 runs to 17 residues. Trimming cost V 3 bases and J 0 bases, with 18 bases left between them. CDR1 and CDR2 from the germline V gene are SGDLS and YYNGEE. DNA for the CDR3: TGTGCCAGCAGCGAGAGACCGCGAGCCACCACTAACTATGGCTACACCTTC. Protein: CASSERPRATTNYGYTF.

The chain has TRBV30 and TRBJ2-3; perhaps TRBD2 as D (7 bases). Per the germline V gene, CDR1 is GTSNPN and CDR2 is SVGIG (reference sequence). Trimming took off 2 bases at V and 6 bases at J, with 21 bases between the two ends. This CDR3 comprises 16 residues. The chain's CDR3 is CAWSSLGGGAGDTQYF. The CDR3 bases are TGTGCCTGGAGTTCCCTCGGAGGGGGGGCCGGGGATACGCAGTATTTT.

This clone was observed a handful of times. The CDR3 DNA reads TGTGCCAGTACTACCCGGTGGGTCTTGAACACTGAAGCTTTCTTT. Translated, it gives CASTTRWVLNTEAFF. This rearrangement joins TRBV19 to TRBJ1-1, with D uncertain. Trimming removed 7 bases from V and 0 bases from J, with 15 bases in between. CDR1 and CDR2 from the germline V gene are LNHDA and SQIVND (reference sequence). The CDR3 runs 15 residues.

This chain uses TRBV10-2 with TRBJ1-2; the match to TRBD1 covers 8 bases. CDR1 WSHSY and CDR2 SAAADI come from the germline V gene. CDR3 length: 14 amino acids. The trim removed 3 bases at V and 6 bases at J, leaving 6 bases unmatched. Here the CDR3 reads CASSDGRGRNGYTF. The CDR3 coding sequence is TGCGCCAGCAGTGACGGCAGGGGGCGGAATGGCTACACCTTC.

V gene TRBV9 combines with J gene TRBJ2-1, with D hard to call. With 7 bases removed from V and 4 bases from J, the gap between germline ends came to 6 bases. In germline, CDR1 is SGDLS, CDR2 YYNGEE. The CDR3 totals 11 residues. CDR3 coding DNA: TGTGCCAGCGGGGAATACAATGAGCAGTTCTTC. It yields the protein CASGEYNEQFF.

The chain carries TRBV6-5 and TRBJ2-2; 11 nucleotides match TRBD2. Losses at the gene ends were 8 bases for V and 3 bases for J; bases not matched to a gene: 5. This CDR3 has 15 residues. Looked up from germline, CDR1 is MNHEY and CDR2 is SVGAGI. The chain's CDR3 is CASRTSGLYTGELFF. CDR3 nucleotides: TGTGCCAGCCGGACTAGCGGGTTATACACCGGGGAGCTGTTTTTT.

The genes are TRBV11-2 and TRBJ2-2, with D possibly TRBD2 on 6 matching bases. With 3 bases removed from V and 0 bases from J, the gap between germline ends came to 8 bases. The CDR3 length is 15 residues. Per the germline V gene, CDR1 is SGHAT and CDR2 is FQNNGV. The CDR3 DNA sequence: TGTGCCAGCAGCTTGAGCGGGTCGAACACCGGGGAGCTGTTTTTT. Amino acid sequence: CASSLSGSNTGELFF.

V usage is TRBV6-6 and J usage is TRBJ2-5, with 9 bases fitting TRBD2. Germline V gene data show CDR1 as MNHNY and CDR2 as SVGAGI (reference sequence). With V trimmed by 5 bases and J by 2 bases, 9 bases remained unmatched. The CDR3 extends over 16 amino acids. Here the CDR3 reads CASSRRVAGVQETQYF. In DNA, the CDR3 is TGTGCCAGCAGTCGCAGAGTAGCGGGGGTACAAGAGACCCAGTACTTC.

The J gene is TRBJ1-3, the V gene TRBV5-1, with D maybe TRBD1 (5 bases). Trimming left V 1 base short and J 3 bases short, with 11 bases between. Germline CDR1 and CDR2: SGHRS and YFSETQ. The CDR3 has 15 amino acids. In DNA form, the CDR3 reads TGCGCCAGCAGCTTGACATCAGGGTTTGGAAACACCATATATTTT. Translating it yields CASSLTSGFGNTIYF.

This chain links TRBV10-3 with TRBJ2-3, with D perhaps assigned TRBD1 or TRBD2 (6 bases each). The CDR3 loop spans 17 amino acids. V was clipped by 0 bases and J by 1 base, with 14 bases between them. CDR1 and CDR2 from the germline V gene are ENHRY and SYGVKD. The CDR3 sequence: CAISESWTGARTDTQYF. The CDR3 bases are TGTGCCATCAGTGAGTCTTGGACGGGGGCCCGCACAGATACGCAGTATTTT.

The chain couples TRBV19 to TRBJ2-1; perhaps TRBD2 as D (6 bases). The germline V gene has CDR1 LNHDA and CDR2 SQIVND (reference sequence). The CDR3 has 16 amino acids. V shed 5 bases and J shed 7 bases, with 21 bases lying between them. In DNA, the CDR3 is TGTGCCAGTAGTCAACGTCCGCAGGGACGGGGGAATGAGCAGTTCTTC. Amino acid sequence: CASSQRPQGRGNEQFF.

J is TRBJ2-2 and V is TRBV7-3; D gene uncertain. The CDR3 contains 12 residues. CDR1 and CDR2 (germline): SGHTA, FQGTGA. Trimming took 5 bases from V and 5 from J, leaving 6 bases between them. The CDR3 sequence is CASSGVTGELFF. CDR3 coding DNA: TGTGCCAGCAGCGGAGTGACCGGGGAGCTGTTTTTT.

V is TRBV24-1 and J is TRBJ2-5; 7 bases match TRBD1. Germline V gene lookup returns CDR1 KGHDR and CDR2 SFDVKD. The V segment lost 4 bases and the J segment 0 bases; nucleotides outside the gene matches: 4. There are 15 residues in the CDR3. The CDR3 protein is CATSDPGTDQETQYF. Here the CDR3 DNA reads TGTGCCACCAGTGACCCCGGGACAGACCAAGAGACCCAGTACTTC.

On this clone itself: One end of the junction does not line up with germline, which may come from a read error. The chain has TRBV6-4 and TRBJ2-5; D unclear. Germline V gene sequence: CDR1 MRHNA, CDR2 SNTAGT. The length of the CDR3 is 16 residues. CDR3 nucleotides: TGTGCCAGCAGTGACTCACAAAGGGTCCTCCAAGGGACCCAGTACTTC. This codes for CASSDSQRVLQGTQYF.

V and J are TRBV28 and TRBJ1-1; D gene uncertain. The germline V gene encodes CDR1 MDHEN and CDR2 SYDVKM. V dropped 7 bases and J dropped 1 base, with 10 bases sitting between them. The CDR3 contains 13 residues. The CDR3 is CASTRTANTEAFF. CDR3 DNA sequence: TGTGCCAGCACCAGGACGGCGAACACTGAAGCTTTCTTT.

This chain connects TRBV6-6 to TRBJ1-5; perhaps TRBD1 as D (6 bases). The CDR3 runs 15 residues. Germline-derived CDR1 and CDR2 are MNHNY and SVGAGI (reference sequence). V lost 4 bases and J 5 bases, leaving 15 bases between the germline ends. The CDR3 DNA is TGTGCCAGCAGTTCGGGCAGGGGAAAGGATCAGCCCCAGCATTTT. This encodes CASSSGRGKDQPQHF.

This sequence joins TRBV4-1 and TRBJ1-3; D unresolved. Germline CDR1 is MGHRA and CDR2 is YSYEKL. The CDR3 covers 13 residues. Trimming left V 2 bases short and J 5 bases short, with 7 bases between. CDR3 in amino acids: CASSQPDRNTIYF. The CDR3 DNA reads TGCGCCAGCAGCCAACCAGATAGAAACACCATATATTTT.

The chain has TRBV27 and TRBJ1-2; D possibly corresponds to TRBD1 (5 bases). This CDR3 is built from 13 residues. CDR1 MNHEY and CDR2 SMNVEV come from the germline V gene (reference sequence). Trimming took off 5 bases at V and 7 bases at J, with 14 bases between the two ends. The CDR3 loop reads CASSSPGSGGYTF. The CDR3 bases are TGTGCCAGCAGTAGCCCAGGGTCCGGTGGCTACACCTTC.

The V call is TRBV6-5, the J call TRBJ2-6; D call uncertain. The CDR3 has 14 residues. Looked up from germline, CDR1 is MNHEY and CDR2 is SVGAGI. Trimming took 7 bases from V and 0 from J, leaving 7 bases between them. The CDR3 is CASKLDSGANVLTF. The CDR3 DNA reads TGTGCCAGCAAATTAGACTCTGGGGCCAACGTCCTGACTTTC.

The chain uses TRBV5-6 and TRBJ2-5, with D tentatively TRBD2 (5 bases). The CDR3 sequence is 12 residues long. V lost 4 bases, J lost 5 bases, and 9 bases lay in between. Germline CDR1 reads SGHDT; CDR2 reads YYEEEE. The CDR3 DNA follows: TGTGCCAGCAGCCCGGACTTGGAGACCCAGTACTTC. Translating it yields CASSPDLETQYF.

The chain has TRBV9 and TRBJ2-5; D is unclear. CDR3 length: 13 residues. CDR1 is SGDLS and CDR2 is YYNGEE in the germline V gene. The V end was cut by 0 bases, the J end by 2 bases, with 5 bases between. Written as DNA, the CDR3 is TGTGCCAGCAGCGTAGCACAGCAAGAGACCCAGTACTTC. Protein sequence: CASSVAQQETQYF.